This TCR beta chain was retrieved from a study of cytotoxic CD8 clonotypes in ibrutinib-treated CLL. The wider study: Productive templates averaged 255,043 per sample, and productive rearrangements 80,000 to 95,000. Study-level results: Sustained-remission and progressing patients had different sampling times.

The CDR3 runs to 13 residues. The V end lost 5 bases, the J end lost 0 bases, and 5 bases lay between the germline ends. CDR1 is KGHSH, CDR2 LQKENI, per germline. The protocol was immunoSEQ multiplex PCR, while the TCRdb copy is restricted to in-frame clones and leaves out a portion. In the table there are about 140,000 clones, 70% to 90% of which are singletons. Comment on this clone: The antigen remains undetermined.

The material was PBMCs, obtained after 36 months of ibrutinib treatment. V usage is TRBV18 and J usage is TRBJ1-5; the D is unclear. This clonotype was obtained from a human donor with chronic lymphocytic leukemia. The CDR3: CASSTDSNQPQHF. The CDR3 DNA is TGTGCCAGCTCAACCGATAGCAATCAGCCCCAGCATTTT.